This T cell receptor beta chain was obtained from a study of PD-1 blockade in classical Hodgkin lymphoma. Overall study: Treatment was intravenous nivolumab, 3 mg/kg every 2 weeks, until progression. Points from the study as a whole: A significant rise in TCR diversity by C4D1 was seen for CD4+ but not CD8+ cells.

Sequenced by immunoSEQ multiplex PCR; TCRdb stores in-frame clones only, minus some. The table has 6,000 or so clones, about 80% seen once. Each of the patients experienced relapse following autologous stem cell transplantation, and their brentuximab vedotin exposure differed. Germline V gene data show CDR1 as SGHTA and CDR2 as FQGNSA. The CDR3 runs to 14 residues. The V gene lost 2 bases and the J gene lost 4 bases, with 12 bases spanning the gap. By its share, this clone is medium-sized (0.01 to 0.1%). Antigen specificity is unknown. This TCR came from a human donor with classical Hodgkin lymphoma. The chain employs TRBV7-2 and TRBJ2-7, with D perhaps matching TRBD2 (5 bases). This specimen was peripheral blood mononuclear cells (PBMCs), taken at baseline. CDR3 region: CASSLYGEPYEQYF. The CDR3 DNA sequence: TGTGCCAGCAGCTTATACGGGGAGCCGTACGAGCAGTACTTC.